Listed below are T cell receptor beta chains from one sample, sequenced in a study of early T cells in non-severe SARS-CoV-2 infection. Each CDR3 protein is one row after TCRdb ran MiXCR on the 5' RACE reads. The sample consists of tens of thousands of distinct CDR3 sequences, approximately 10% of them appearing once. Sequencing used whole blood. These receptors were collected from an adult who was a healthcare worker with PCR-confirmed SARS-CoV-2 infection or an uninfected control (not recorded which). The CDR3 runs from the conserved cysteine through the conserved F or W. The order of the fields is D gene, clone size, V gene, J gene, CDR3 DNA, CDR3 protein. The D gene is left open where the match is weak. Part of the rows lack a size; the others show once, few, many or a class for expanded clones.

NA	NA	TRBV19	TRBJ2-7	TGTGCCAGTAGCGGGACACCCTCCTACGAGCAGTACTTC	CASSGTPSYEQYF
TRBD1	many	TRBV2	TRBJ2-4	TGTGCCAGCAGTGAATGGGCCCAGGGGGACATTCAGTACTTC	CASSEWAQGDIQYF
NA	NA	TRBV7-8	TRBJ2-3	TGTGCCAGCAGCTACAAAGGGGGGCCGCGCACAGATACGCAGTATTTT	CASSYKGGPRTDTQYF
NA	NA	TRBV11-1	TRBJ2-1	TGTGCCAGCAGCTCTTATGGGGGCGCCTACAATGAGCAGTTCTTC	CASSSYGGAYNEQFF
TRBD2	many	TRBV6-2/TRBV6-3	TRBJ2-1	TGTGCCAGCAGTTACATTGAGGAGCTAGCGGGGGCGTCTAACAATGAGCAGTTCTTC	CASSYIEELAGASNNEQFF
NA	few	TRBV27	TRBJ2-7	TGTGCCAGCGCCCCCGTCCTGGGGTCCGGAGATGAGCAGTACTTC	CASAPVLGSGDEQYF
NA	many	TRBV10-3	TRBJ1-1	TGTGCCATCAAAGCTGGGGCGATGAACACTGAAGCTTTCTTT	CAIKAGAMNTEAFF
NA	NA	TRBV7-9	TRBJ2-6	TGTGCCAGCAGCCCTCCGTGGGGCTCTGGGGCCAACGTCCTGACTTTC	CASSPPWGSGANVLTF
NA	many	TRBV20-1	TRBJ2-7	TGCAGTGCTAGAGATATTAAGGGGAGCTCCTACGAGCAGTACTTC	CSARDIKGSSYEQYF
NA	many	TRBV19	TRBJ2-4	TGTGCCAGTACCACAGAAAACATTCAGTACTTC	CASTTENIQYF
NA	few	TRBV20-1	TRBJ2-1	TGCAGTGCTAGATTCCACCCACAGAAAGCCTACAATGAGCAGTTCTTC	CSARFHPQKAYNEQFF
NA	NA	TRBV28	TRBJ2-7	TGTGCCAGCACCGCTCGCGGAGGGGGCCACGAGCAGTACTTC	CASTARGGGHEQYF
TRBD1	medium-sized	TRBV29-1	TRBJ1-2	TGCAGCGTTACAGGGGACAACTATGGCTACACCTTC	CSVTGDNYGYTF
TRBD1	NA	TRBV5-1	TRBJ1-4	TGCGCCAGCAGCTTGGATACAGGGGGCGAAAAACTGTTTTTT	CASSLDTGGEKLFF
TRBD1	NA	TRBV10-3	TRBJ2-3	TGTGCCATCAGAGCTTCAGGGGGATTGGGCACAGATACGCAGTATTTT	CAIRASGGLGTDTQYF
TRBD1	many	TRBV3-1	TRBJ1-6	TGTGCCAGCAGCCAGGGACAGGGAAATTCACCCCTCCACTTT	CASSQGQGNSPLHF
TRBD2	NA	TRBV20-1	TRBJ2-5	TGCAGTGCGCTTCCCGGGGGGGAAGAGACCCAGTACTTC	CSALPGGEETQYF
NA	NA	TRBV10-2	TRBJ2-4	TGCGCCAGCAGTGAGGAACACAGGGTAGCCAAAAACATTCAGTACTTC	CASSEEHRVAKNIQYF
TRBD2	few	TRBV5-1	TRBJ2-7	TGCGCCAGCAGCCTAGCGGGGGCTTCCCGAGAGCAGTACTTC	CASSLAGASREQYF
TRBD2	few	TRBV7-2	TRBJ2-4	TGTGCCAGCAGCTCTAACAGGGCGGGAGGCATTCAGTACTTC	CASSSNRAGGIQYF
NA	NA	TRBV5-1	TRBJ2-7	TGCGCCAGCAGCTTGGCCATCGATGCGACCACCTACGAGCAGTACTTC	CASSLAIDATTYEQYF
NA	NA	TRBV28	TRBJ2-7	TGTGCCAGCAGAGTAGGCTACGAGCAGTACTTC	CASRVGYEQYF
TRBD2	few	TRBV6-1	TRBJ2-5	TGTGCCAGCTTCAAGGGACTAGCGGAAGAGACCCAGTACTTC	CASFKGLAEETQYF
NA	NA	TRBV19	TRBJ2-7	TGTGCCAGTAGTATACTGATTACCTCCTACGAGCAGTACTTC	CASSILITSYEQYF
NA	few	TRBV28	TRBJ1-4	TGTGCCAGCAGCCCAAATGAAAAACTGTTTTTT	CASSPNEKLFF
TRBD2	many	TRBV6-5	TRBJ2-2	TGTGCCTGCGGGAGCTTCTGGCACACCGGGGAGCTGTTTTTT	CACGSFWHTGELFF
TRBD2	many	TRBV12-3/TRBV12-4	TRBJ2-2	TGTGCCAGCAGTCGGGGGGTTACTCTTCAGAACACCGGGGAGCTGTTTTTT	CASSRGVTLQNTGELFF
NA	many	TRBV5-4	TRBJ2-7	TGTGCCAGCGCCCCCACTCCGGCAGGGACCTACGAGCAGTACTTC	CASAPTPAGTYEQYF
NA	NA	TRBV19	TRBJ2-3	TGTGCCAGTAGTATCGGGGGCGGTACAGATACGCAGTATTTT	CASSIGGGTDTQYF
NA	few	TRBV29-1	TRBJ2-4	TGCAGCGTTGAAGAGGGGAACCTAGCCAAAAACATTCAGTACTTC	CSVEEGNLAKNIQYF
NA	many	TRBV11-2	TRBJ2-1	TGTGCCAGCAGCTTAGATGGTGCAAGTCCTAATGAGCAGTTCTTC	CASSLDGASPNEQFF
NA	many	TRBV7-2	TRBJ2-3	TGTGCCAGCAGCTTATCCTTCGCGGTCACCACAGATACGCAGTATTTT	CASSLSFAVTTDTQYF
NA	NA	TRBV5-1	TRBJ1-1	TGCGCCAGCCGGATAAGCAGCTACACTGAAGCTTTCTTT	CASRISSYTEAFF
NA	NA	TRBV7-9	TRBJ2-2	TGTGCCAGCAGCTTATTGGCGAACACCGGGGAGCTGTTTTTT	CASSLLANTGELFF
NA	NA	TRBV7-2	TRBJ1-5	TGTGCCAGCAGCTTAGCGGGGGCAGGGAGCAATCAGCCCCAGCATTTT	CASSLAGAGSNQPQHF